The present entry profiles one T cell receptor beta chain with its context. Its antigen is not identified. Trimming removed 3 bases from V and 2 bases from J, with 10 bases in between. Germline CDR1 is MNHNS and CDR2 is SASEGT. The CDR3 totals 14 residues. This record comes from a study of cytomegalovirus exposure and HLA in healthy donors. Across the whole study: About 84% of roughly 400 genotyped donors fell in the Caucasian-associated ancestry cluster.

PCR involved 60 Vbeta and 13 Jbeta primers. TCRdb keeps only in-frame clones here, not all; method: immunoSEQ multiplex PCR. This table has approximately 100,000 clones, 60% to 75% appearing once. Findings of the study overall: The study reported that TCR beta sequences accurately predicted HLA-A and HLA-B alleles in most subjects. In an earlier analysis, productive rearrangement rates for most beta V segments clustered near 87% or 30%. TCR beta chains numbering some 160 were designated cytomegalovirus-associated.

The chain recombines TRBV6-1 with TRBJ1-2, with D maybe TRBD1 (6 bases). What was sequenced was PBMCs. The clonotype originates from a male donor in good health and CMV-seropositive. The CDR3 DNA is TGTGCCAGCAGTGATCCGGGGGGCAACTATGGCTACACCTTC. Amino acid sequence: CASSDPGGNYGYTF.